This passage covers 26 T cell receptor beta chains from one sample sequenced in a study of PD-L1 blockade in urothelial cancer. The table came from immunoSEQ multiplex PCR; TCRdb's copy has only in-frame clones and leaves some out. The sample lists about 74,000 clones; 90% were seen once. Time point denoted: pretreatment peripheral blood. The source material was PBMCs, sampled around atezolizumab (anti-PD-L1) treatment. These receptors came from a man between 65 and 85 years old with urothelial cancer.

This rearrangement joins TRBV28 to TRBJ2-5, with TRBD2 matching 7 bases. V was clipped by 6 bases and J by 2 bases; unmatched bases: 12. The CDR3 contains 16 residues. The germline V gene has CDR1 MDHEN and CDR2 SYDVKM. CDR3 nucleotides: TGTGCCAGCAGCCCTATGGGGAGGGGTGATCAAGAGACCCAGTACTTC. It yields the protein CASSPMGRGDQETQYF.

The CDR3 DNA is TGTGCCTGGAGTGTAAGCGGCGGGTCCCCCCCCTACGAGCAGTACTTC. Residues: CAWSVSGGSPPYEQYF. The gene calls are TRBV30 and TRBJ2-7, with a tentative D call TRBD2 (5 bases). The V end lost 0 bases, the J end lost 2 bases, and 17 bases lay between the germline ends. CDR3 length equals 16 residues. Germline lookup yields CDR1 GTSNPN and CDR2 SVGIG (reference sequence).

The chain has TRBV7-8 and TRBJ2-1; D remains unclear. This CDR3 is built from 13 residues. V lost 1 base and J 10 bases, leaving 11 bases between the germline ends. Germline CDR1 SGHVS, CDR2 FQNEAQ. Written as DNA, the CDR3 is TGTGCCAGCAGCTTAGGACCGGAGCTAGAGCAGTTCTTC. It specifies CASSLGPELEQFF. Filled out from reference TRBV7-8 and TRBJ2-1, the complete variable domain reads GAGVSQSPRYKVAKRGQDVALRCDPISGHVSLFWYQQALGQGPEFLTYFQNEAQLDKSGLPSDRFFAERPEGSVSTLKIQRTQQEDSAVYLCASSLGPELEQFFGPGTRLTVL.

This clone occurred once. J is TRBJ1-5 and V is TRBV10-2, with D unresolved. There are 14 residues in the CDR3. Germline V gene sequence: CDR1 WSHSY, CDR2 SAAADI. Trimming pared 6 bases from V and 3 bases from J, leaving 12 bases between. The CDR3 protein is CASRTSAPNQPQHF. CDR3 bases: TGCGCCAGCAGAACAAGCGCCCCCAATCAGCCCCAGCATTTT.

This chain joins TRBV5-1 and TRBJ1-3; perhaps TRBD1 as D (5 bases). This CDR3 contains 14 residues. V was trimmed by 0 bases and J by 1 base, leaving 5 bases between them. The V gene's germline CDR1 is SGHRS and CDR2 YFSETQ. The CDR3 spells CASSLGQSGNTIYF. Written as DNA, the CDR3 is TGCGCCAGCAGCTTGGGACAGTCTGGAAACACCATATATTTT.

Written as DNA, the CDR3 is TGCAGCGTTGAGGTCATAGTCGGAGAGACCCAGTACTTC. It yields the protein CSVEVIVGETQYF. The chain recombines TRBV29-1 with TRBJ2-5; D uncertain. Germline-derived CDR1 and CDR2 are SQVTM and ANQGSEA. CDR3 size: 13 residues. V was pared by 3 bases and J by 4 bases, with 12 bases between.

This chain uses TRBV19 with TRBJ1-2; 7 bases line up with TRBD1. Trimming took 5 bases from V and 4 from J; bases not matched to a gene: 13. The CDR3 is 16 residues long. Germline V gene lookup returns CDR1 LNHDA and CDR2 SQIVND (reference sequence). CDR3 bases: TGTGCCAGTAGTGGATCCCTCAGGGGGTCGGGCTATGGCTACACCTTC. This encodes CASSGSLRGSGYGYTF.

The rearrangement joins TRBV5-1 to TRBJ2-6; 7 nucleotides line up with TRBD1. The ends lost 4 bases at V and 0 bases at J; junction bases unmatched: 4. The CDR3 totals 16 residues. Germline CDR1 reads SGHRS; CDR2 reads YFSETQ. The CDR3 region has the DNA TGCGCCAGCAGCCTCGGGACAGCCTCTGGGGCCAACGTCCTGACTTTC. It translates to CASSLGTASGANVLTF.

The chain recombines TRBV6-5 with TRBJ1-1, with a possible D match to TRBD1 (6 bases). Per the germline V gene, CDR1 is MNHEY and CDR2 is SVGAGI. V lost 2 bases to trimming and J lost 7 bases, with 14 bases between them. The CDR3 loop spans 14 amino acids. In DNA, the CDR3 is TGTGCCAGCAGTTACACCGGGACATTACTTGAAGCTTTCTTT. It codes for CASSYTGTLLEAFF.

The V and J genes are TRBV5-1 and TRBJ1-4, with 11 bases matching TRBD1. Germline CDR1 and CDR2: SGHRS and YFSETQ. The junction had 5 bases not matched to a gene; V was cut back by 3 bases and J by 7 bases. The CDR3 has 15 residues. CDR3 coding DNA: TGCGCCAGCAGCTCGGGACAGGGGGAGGGTGAAAAACTGTTTTTT. Encoded protein: CASSSGQGEGEKLFF.

The genes are TRBV5-1 and TRBJ1-1, with TRBD1 identical over 8 bases. In germline, CDR1 is SGHRS, CDR2 YFSETQ. The CDR3 runs to 14 residues. V trimming: 1 base; J trimming: 7 bases; junction bases outside the gene matches: 6. CDR3 DNA: TGCGCCAGCAGCTTGATCGGACAGGGAGGTGAAGCTTTCTTT. This translates into CASSLIGQGGEAFF.

The V gene is TRBV5-1, the J gene TRBJ2-5; the match to TRBD2 covers 8 bases. The V gene's germline CDR1 is SGHRS and CDR2 YFSETQ. With V trimmed by 4 bases and J by 2 bases, 7 bases remained unmatched. This CDR3 comprises 15 residues. CDR3 sequence reads: CASSPGGVPQETQYF. The CDR3 DNA sequence: TGCGCCAGCAGCCCGGGGGGGGTACCGCAAGAGACCCAGTACTTC.

This chain links TRBV7-3 with TRBJ1-1, with 8 bases fitting TRBD1. This CDR3 has 13 residues. Germline V lookup: CDR1 SGHTA, CDR2 FQGTGA. Unmatched junction bases numbered 2, after V lost 5 bases and J lost 3 bases. CDR3 bases: TGTGCCAGCAGCATGGACAGGGACACTGAAGCTTTCTTT. Translation gives CASSMDRDTEAFF.

The chain carries TRBV27 and TRBJ1-1; weak D call: TRBD1 (6 bases). This CDR3 has 16 residues. Per germline, CDR1 MNHEY and CDR2 SMNVEV (reference sequence). V dropped 6 bases and J dropped 7 bases, with 24 bases sitting between them. The CDR3 nucleotides are TGTGCCAGCAGCTCTCAGACAGGCGTCCTTCTACGTGAAGCTTTCTTT. It yields the protein CASSSQTGVLLREAFF.

CDR3 amino acids: CATSRDHHYKNIQYF. The CDR3 DNA reads as TGTGCCACCAGCAGAGATCATCACTACAAAAACATTCAGTACTTC. V gene TRBV15 combines with J gene TRBJ2-4; D unresolved. From germline, CDR1 is LNHNV and CDR2 YYDKDF (reference sequence). Trimming took off 0 bases at V and 3 bases at J, with 9 bases between the two ends. The CDR3 consists of 15 residues.

This chain connects TRBV12-5 to TRBJ2-1, with TRBD1 matching 7 bases. Trimming removed 2 bases from V and 6 bases from J; junction bases left unmatched: 13. The CDR3 loop spans 17 amino acids. CDR1 is LGHNT, CDR2 FRNRAP, per germline. CDR3 amino acids: CASGLTADGQVRNEQFF. The CDR3 nucleotides read TGTGCTAGTGGTTTGACCGCGGACGGACAGGTTCGCAATGAGCAGTTCTTC. The full variable domain, completed using reference TRBV12-5 and TRBJ2-1, is DARVTQTPRHKVTEMGQEVTMRCQPILGHNTVFWYRQTMMQGLELLAYFRNRAPLDDSGMPKDRFSAEMPDATLATLKIQPSEPRDSAVYFCASGLTADGQVRNEQFFGPGTRLTVL.

The chain couples TRBV7-8 to TRBJ2-3; TRBD1 agrees at 7 bases. V lost 5 bases to trimming and J lost 0 bases; unmatched junction nucleotides: 8. The length of the CDR3 is 16 residues. CDR1 is SGHVS, CDR2 FQNEAQ, per germline. Written as DNA, the CDR3 is TGTGCCAGCAGCCGGAACACAGGGGCTAGCACAGATACGCAGTATTTT. Amino acid sequence: CASSRNTGASTDTQYF.

This clone occurred once. V gene TRBV29-1 combines with J gene TRBJ2-7; D is possibly TRBD1 (5 bases). The V and J ends lost 1 base and 3 bases respectively, with 10 bases between them. The CDR3 runs to 13 residues. Germline lookup yields CDR1 SQVTM and CDR2 ANQGSEA. CDR3 region: CSVEVGANYEQYF. The DNA of the CDR3 is TGCAGCGTTGAAGTAGGGGCCAACTACGAGCAGTACTTC.

This chain connects TRBV10-1 to TRBJ2-3; D might be TRBD2 (6 bases). Germline V gene sequence: CDR1 WNHNN, CDR2 SYGVQD (reference sequence). V was cut by 0 bases and J by 4 bases, with 11 bases left in between. The CDR3 runs 15 residues. The DNA for the CDR3 is TGCGCCAGCAGTGAGTCCGGTAGCGGTCCAGATACGCAGTATTTT. Translated: CASSESGSGPDTQYF.

J is TRBJ2-7 and V is TRBV29-1; TRBD1 matches at 7 bases. The germline CDR1 and CDR2 sequences are SQVTM and ANQGSEA. The V segment lost 4 bases and the J segment 4 bases; nucleotides outside the gene matches: 13. The CDR3 covers 15 residues. CDR3 sequence (DNA): TGCAGCGTTGTTCCTTGGCGACAGGGTAAATACGAGCAGTACTTC. Protein product: CSVVPWRQGKYEQYF.

This clone was observed a few times. V and J are TRBV29-1 and TRBJ1-1; D may be TRBD1 (6 bases). Trimming left V 7 bases short and J 7 bases short, with 16 bases between. Per the germline V gene, CDR1 is SQVTM and CDR2 is ANQGSEA. The CDR3 totals 12 residues. The CDR3 reads CSATGFRGEAFF. Here the CDR3 DNA reads TGCAGCGCCACAGGGTTTAGGGGTGAAGCTTTCTTT. The full variable domain, rest sourced from reference TRBV29-1 and TRBJ1-1, is SAVISQKPSRDICQRGTSLTIQCQVDSQVTMMFWYRQQPGQSLTLIATANQGSEATYESGFVIDKFPISRPNLTFSTLTVSNMSPEDSSIYLCSATGFRGEAFFGQGTRLTVV.

The chain is built from TRBV21-1 and TRBJ2-1; the table's TRBD2 call for D was not verified on the DNA. TRBV21-1 is recorded as a pseudogene. The CDR3 is 15 amino acids. DNA for the CDR3: TGTGCCAGCATCGATGGGACTAGCCTCCACAATGAGCAGTTCTTC. Translated, it gives CASIDGTSLHNEQFF.

The rearrangement uses TRBV6-9 and TRBJ2-5; 9 nucleotides match TRBD2. V dropped 2 bases and J dropped 0; count of bases not matched to a gene: 10. The CDR3 has 18 amino acids. Per germline, CDR1 MNHGY and CDR2 SVAAGI. CDR3 sequence: CASSYGTSGGRDQETQYF. The CDR3, as DNA: TGTGCCAGCAGTTATGGGACCTCGGGCGGGAGGGACCAAGAGACCCAGTACTTC.

In nucleotides, the CDR3 is TGTGCCAGTAGTGGGACAGGGGAGCTCTATGGCTACACCTTC. It specifies CASSGTGELYGYTF. The rearrangement joins TRBV19 to TRBJ1-2; the match to TRBD1 covers 10 bases. V shed 5 bases, J shed 4 bases, and the junction held 4 bases outside the gene matches. Germline values: CDR1 LNHDA, CDR2 SQIVND (reference sequence). The CDR3 extends over 14 amino acids.

The chain combines TRBV28 with TRBJ2-1; tentatively, D is TRBD2 (5 bases). The CDR3 covers 14 residues. Germline loops: CDR1 MDHEN, CDR2 SYDVKM. Trimming took off 8 bases at V and 0 bases at J, with 11 bases between the two ends. The DNA for the CDR3 is TGTGCCAGCCTCCTGGCGGGCTCCTACAATGAGCAGTTCTTC. Its protein product is CASLLAGSYNEQFF.

On this clone itself: This sample includes further DNA sequences coding for the same CDR3. The chain joins TRBV18 to TRBJ1-1; 8 positions agree with TRBD1. V lost 3 bases, J lost 2 bases, and 2 bases stayed unmatched. Germline V gene data show CDR1 as KGHSH and CDR2 as LQKENI. The CDR3 totals 14 residues. The CDR3 here is CASSPGQGNTEAFF. The CDR3 region has the DNA TGTGCCAGCTCACCTGGACAGGGAAACACTGAAGCTTTCTTT.